This T cell receptor (beta chain) was profiled in a study of cytomegalovirus exposure and HLA in healthy donors. General study points: In an earlier analysis, productive rearrangement rates for most beta V segments clustered near 87% or 30%. In vitro work confirmed that a few CMV-associated chains recognize CMV antigens. Later work found that TCR association rates differed between HLA loci; DRB1 had the most and HLA-C the fewest.

CDR1 is MNHNY, CDR2 SVGAGI, per germline (reference sequence). Germline trimming cut 4 bases from V and 4 bases from J; bases unmatched to any gene: 5. The CDR3 is 14 amino acids. Note on this clone: The antigen remains unidentified.

PCR employed 60 Vbeta and 13 Jbeta primers. Assay: immunoSEQ multiplex PCR; the TCRdb copy retains only in-frame clones and omits some. The sample has about 140,000 clones; nearly 80% are singletons. The clonotype originates from a male donor in good health and CMV-seronegative. Source material: PBMCs. The genes are TRBV6-6 and TRBJ1-2; 8 bases fit TRBD1. As DNA, the CDR3 is TGTGCCAGCAGTTCCACAGGGGGGGGCTATGGCTACACCTTC. This encodes CASSSTGGGYGYTF.